This is a list of T cell receptor beta chains from one sample in a study of tumor-infiltrating lymphocytes in primary liver carcinoma. TCRdb processed the multiplex PCR reads anew with MiXCR; each CDR3 protein has one entry. Among roughly 80,000 distinct CDR3 sequences, over 55% were seen once, and the ten largest hold roughly an eighth. Sequencing input: liver tumor tissue from sampling region 4. The receptors were sampled from a woman aged 60-75 years with primary liver carcinoma and hepatitis B virus infection. CDR3s include the opening cysteine and the closing phenylalanine or tryptophan. D genes are given only for firm matches. Clone size is not always given. Where it is, it says once, few, many or a class for expanded clones.

clone_size j_call cdr3_length d_call v_call cdr3_aa cdr3_nt
. TRBJ2-2 15 TRBD2 TRBV29-1 CSGPAGTRDIGELFF TGCAGCGGCCCGGCCGGGACTAGGGACATCGGGGAGCTGTTTTTT
. TRBJ2-6 16 . TRBV11-3 CASSFEGAGGANVLTF TGTGCCAGCAGCTTTGAAGGGGCGGGCGGGGCCAACGTCCTGACTTTC
many TRBJ2-1 12 . TRBV30 CAWRRRNNEQFF TGTGCCTGGAGGCGGCGGAACAATGAGCAGTTCTTC
. TRBJ1-3 15 . TRBV29-1 CSVAGTVISGNTIYF TGCAGCGTTGCCGGGACGGTGATATCTGGAAACACCATATATTTT
. TRBJ1-2 13 . TRBV6-5 CGSSYGGSYGYTF TGTGGCAGCAGTTACGGGGGATCCTATGGTTACACCTTC
. TRBJ2-7 16 TRBD1 TRBV6-2/TRBV6-3 CVSSPEGAGANYEQYF TGTGTCAGCAGTCCTGAGGGGGCGGGTGCGAACTACGAGCAGTACTTC
. TRBJ2-5 13 . TRBV29-1 CSAEGFAKETQYF TGCAGCGCTGAAGGGTTTGCAAAGGAGACCCAGTACTTC
few TRBJ2-6 18 TRBD1 TRBV20-1 CSAYVTGTGGSGANVLTF TGCAGCGCTTATGTTACCGGGACAGGGGGCTCTGGGGCCAACGTCCTGACTTTC
. TRBJ1-2 17 . TRBV4-1 CASSLEGRVSFFSGYTF TGCGCCAGCAGCCTCGAGGGGAGAGTTTCGTTTTTTAGTGGCTACACCTTC
. TRBJ2-7 15 TRBD2 TRBV10-2 CASSEAASGRMEQYF TGCGCCAGCAGTGAGGCGGCTAGCGGCCGCATGGAGCAATACTTC
. TRBJ1-4 11 . TRBV5-1 CASSLNERLFF TGCGCCAGCAGTCTAAATGAAAGACTGTTTTTT